The T cell receptor beta chain under discussion was sequenced for a study of STAT5B mutations in CD4+ large granular lymphocyte leukemia. The germline V gene has CDR1 SNHLY and CDR2 FYNNEI. This CDR3 is 12 amino acids long. V shed 6 bases, J shed 13 bases, and the junction held 11 bases outside the gene matches. Data came from immunoSEQ multiplex PCR; TCRdb stores just in-frame clones and leaves some out. Here the sample spans about 30,000 clones, 65% to 80% being singletons. Controls came from buffy coats of healthy blood donors. The clonotype was recovered from a human donor in good health. Sequencing input: CD4+ T cells from blood buffy coats. The chain has TRBV2 and TRBJ1-2; 7 bases line up with TRBD1. CDR3 bases: TGTGCCAGCAGATCGAGGGACAGTCTGGTCACCTTC. It yields the protein CASRSRDSLVTF.